This T cell receptor (beta chain) is drawn from a study of cytomegalovirus exposure and HLA in healthy donors. Study-level findings and limits: Segments of the TCR beta V type were, in most cases, productive about 87% or about 30% of the time in an earlier analysis. Per published reports, the classifier diagnosed cytomegalovirus status with high specificity and sensitivity. TCR beta sequences reportedly predicted most subjects' HLA-A and HLA-B alleles accurately.

Whereas donors were nominally healthy upon sampling, unrecorded immune exposures were probable. This clone was counted between two and nine times. Antigen specificity is unknown. Trimming left V 1 base short and J 2 bases short, with 19 bases between. This CDR3 region has 18 residues. CDR1 is SGHTA and CDR2 is FQGNSA in the germline V gene. Use of 60 Vbeta and 13 Jbeta primers characterized the PCR. TCRdb keeps only in-frame clones here, not all; method: immunoSEQ multiplex PCR. This sample yields about 120,000 clones, of which about 85% are seen a single time; 4% belongs to the top ten. This TCR came from a man between 18 and 35 years old in good health and CMV-seropositive. Sequencing was done on a sample of PBMCs. The rearrangement joins TRBV7-2 to TRBJ2-3; possible D gene TRBD2, 6 bases. The CDR3 nucleotides read TGTGCCAGCAGCTTAGTTCCCCTAGCGATTCCCTTCACAGATACGCAGTATTTT. It specifies CASSLVPLAIPFTDTQYF.